This T cell receptor beta chain is drawn from a study of neurological immune-mediated disorders. Broader study findings: HTLV-1-associated myelopathy led in TCR clonal expansion, while multiple sclerosis ranked lowest, below healthy controls. None of the CDR3 amino acid sequences of expanded clones were shared across subjects, and this suggested private repertoires in all groups.

CD4+ or CD8+ T cells, around 960,000 per library, were used for sorted libraries. This clonotype appeared many times. As yet, its antigen is unknown. Deletions cut 0 bases from V and 4 bases from J, with 22 bases between. The CDR3 has 18 amino acids. Per the germline V gene, CDR1 is SGHDN and CDR2 is FVKESK. The cDNA was synthesized by 5'RACE incorporating 10-nucleotide random UMIs. TCRdb reprocessed the 5' RACE reads with MiXCR, giving one entry per CDR3 protein. The sample lists 52,000 or so distinct CDR3 sequences; just under 4% were seen once. The material sequenced was CD4+ T cells from blood. This TCR was recovered from a woman aged 40 to 50 with multiple sclerosis. The chain uses TRBV14 and TRBJ2-7; possible D gene TRBD1, 6 bases. The CDR3 region is CASSQDAGAASHRYEQYF. Written as DNA, the CDR3 is TGTGCCAGCAGCCAAGACGCAGGGGCTGCGTCGCATAGGTACGAGCAGTACTTC.